These T cell receptor beta chains were read from a single sample in a study of human T cells and chemical hapten exposure. TCRdb called the RACE reads again in MiXCR, with one record for every CDR3 protein. The sample carries around 300,000 distinct CDR3 sequences, about 7% recorded once. The sequencing here drew on whole blood, taken in connection with sensitization to the hapten diphenylcyclopropenone (DPC). The receptors derive from a woman younger than 35 with alopecia areata. Some clones in this sample may be carry-over from other donors' samples. The CDR3 runs from the conserved cysteine through the conserved F or W. Each record gives: J gene, D gene, clone size, V gene, CDR3 DNA, CDR3 protein. D genes are given only for firm matches. Size is stated for part of the rows, as once, few or many counts, or as a class when the clone is expanded.

>TRBJ1-1|.|few|TRBV3-1
TGTGTCACGGGGGACCTGAACACTGAAGCTTTCTTT
CVTGDLNTEAFF
>TRBJ1-2|TRBD1|many|TRBV20-1
TGCAGTGCTTACCAGGGACAGGGCTACACCTTC
CSAYQGQGYTF
>TRBJ2-1|.|few|TRBV27
TGTGCCAGCAGTTTACTTTCAGGTGGCAATGAGCAGTTCTTC
CASSLLSGGNEQFF
>TRBJ1-4|.|.|TRBV7-9
TGTGCCAGCAGCTTAGATCGGGTAACTAATGAAAAACTGTTTTTT
CASSLDRVTNEKLFF
>TRBJ2-7|.|few|TRBV11-1
TGTGCCAGCAAAAGTGTAGAGGACTACGAGCAGTACTTC
CASKSVEDYEQYF
>TRBJ2-7|TRBD1|many|TRBV28
TGTGCCAGCAGCGCCGGGACAGGGGCCTACGAGCAGTACTTC
CASSAGTGAYEQYF
>TRBJ2-2|.|many|TRBV20-1
TGCAGTGCCTGGACAGCGAACACCGGGGAGCTGTTTTTT
CSAWTANTGELFF
>TRBJ2-1|.|.|TRBV24-1
TGTGCCACCAGTGAGGAACCAGGGCCACCCTACAATGAGCAGTTCTTC
CATSEEPGPPYNEQFF
>TRBJ2-7|TRBD1|many|TRBV28
TGTGCCAGCAGTAGGGGGACAGGGAGTTTTTCCTACGAGCAGTACTTC
CASSRGTGSFSYEQYF
>TRBJ1-5|.|few|TRBV4-1
TGCGCCAGCAGCCGCGTATTGAGTCAGCCCCAGCATTTT
CASSRVLSQPQHF
>TRBJ2-6|TRBD1|few|TRBV24-1
TGTGCCACCAGTGATCCACGGACAGGTATCTCTGGGGCCAACGTCCTGACTTTC
CATSDPRTGISGANVLTF
>TRBJ2-5|.|many|TRBV6-5
TGTGCCAGCACATTCGCCGGGGCAGAGACCCAGTACTTC
CASTFAGAETQYF
>TRBJ1-2|.|.|TRBV7-2
TGTGCCAGCAGCTTGACAGAAGCTAACTATGGCTACACCTTC
CASSLTEANYGYTF
>TRBJ2-7|.|few|TRBV6-2/TRBV6-3
TGTGCCAGCAACCAGAGGGTCCACTACGAGCAGTACTTC
CASNQRVHYEQYF
>TRBJ2-3|.|.|TRBV5-1
TGCGCCAGCAGCTTGCAGGAGGGGCGGACAGATACGCAGTATTTT
CASSLQEGRTDTQYF
>TRBJ2-1|TRBD1|many|TRBV7-9
TGTGCCAGCAGCCCAGGACAGGGGGGTTACAATGAGCAGTTCTTC
CASSPGQGGYNEQFF
>TRBJ1-6|.|few|TRBV3-1
TGTGCCAGCAGCCTGCGATCCTGGCCGGGAGCCCTCATCGGAACCCCCAATTCACCCCTCCACTTT
CASSLRSWPGALIGTPNSPLHF
>TRBJ1-3|.|.|TRBV20-1
TGCAGTGCTAGAGAGGACGGCTCTGGAAACACCATATATTTT
CSAREDGSGNTIYF
>TRBJ1-1|TRBD1|few|TRBV20-1
TGCAGTGCTAACGAAAACCGGGACAGGCCGTCAGCTTTCTTT
CSANENRDRPSAFF
>TRBJ1-1|.|few|TRBV4-2
TGTGCCAGCAGCCAAGGAGAGGGTACTGAAGCTTTCTTT
CASSQGEGTEAFF
>TRBJ1-4|.|few|TRBV7-8
TGTGCCAGCAGCTTAATTCCCGAGGCGGCGGCTTACGAAAAACTGTTTTTT
CASSLIPEAAAYEKLFF
>TRBJ1-2|TRBD1|many|TRBV2
TGTGCCAGCAGCGGACAGGTCTATGGCTACACCTTC
CASSGQVYGYTF
>TRBJ2-3|TRBD2|many|TRBV3-1
TGTGCCAGCAGCCCGCTCCTCTCTAGCGGGGGAGAAGATACGCAGTATTTT
CASSPLLSSGGEDTQYF
>TRBJ1-2|.|.|TRBV10-3
TGTGCCATCGGGTCTGAACCTGTCCGCTACACCTTC
CAIGSEPVRYTF
>TRBJ1-1|.|many|TRBV7-3
TGTGCCAGCAGCCCGGGCCTCTCACTCGTTGGGGTGAACACTGAAGCTTTCTTT
CASSPGLSLVGVNTEAFF
>TRBJ2-2|.|few|TRBV10-3
TGTGCCATCAGCAACAGGGAGGGCGGGGAGCTGTTTTTT
CAISNREGGELFF
>TRBJ1-2|TRBD1|.|TRBV4-2
TGTGCCAGCAGCCAAGAGCACCAGGGGGCGCGTGTCTATGGCTACACCTTC
CASSQEHQGARVYGYTF
>TRBJ2-4|.|many|TRBV3-1
TGTGCCAGCAGCCAAGATATGGGGTCCCAAAACATTCAGTACTTC
CASSQDMGSQNIQYF
>TRBJ2-3|.|.|TRBV7-2
TGTGCCAGCAGCTCTACTAGTGATACGCAGTATTTT
CASSSTSDTQYF